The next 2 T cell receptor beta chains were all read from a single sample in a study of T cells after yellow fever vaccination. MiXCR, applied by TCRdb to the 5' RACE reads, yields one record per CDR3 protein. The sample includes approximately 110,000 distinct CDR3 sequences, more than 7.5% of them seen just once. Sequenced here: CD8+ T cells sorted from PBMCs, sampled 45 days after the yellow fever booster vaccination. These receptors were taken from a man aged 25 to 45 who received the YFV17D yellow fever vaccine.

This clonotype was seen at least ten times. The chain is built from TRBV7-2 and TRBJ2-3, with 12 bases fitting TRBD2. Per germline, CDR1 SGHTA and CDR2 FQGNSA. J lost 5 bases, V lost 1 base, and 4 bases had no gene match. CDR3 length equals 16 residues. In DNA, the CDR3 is TGTGCCAGCAGCTTAGGACTAGCGGGAGAGGTAGATACGCAGTATTTT. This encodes CASSLGLAGEVDTQYF.

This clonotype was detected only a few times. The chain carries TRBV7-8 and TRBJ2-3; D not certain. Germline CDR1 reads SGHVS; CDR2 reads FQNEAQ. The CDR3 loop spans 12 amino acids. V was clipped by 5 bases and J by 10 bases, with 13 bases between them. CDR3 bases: TGTGCCAGCAGCGAGACCCCTTTATCGCAGTATTTT. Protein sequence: CASSETPLSQYF.